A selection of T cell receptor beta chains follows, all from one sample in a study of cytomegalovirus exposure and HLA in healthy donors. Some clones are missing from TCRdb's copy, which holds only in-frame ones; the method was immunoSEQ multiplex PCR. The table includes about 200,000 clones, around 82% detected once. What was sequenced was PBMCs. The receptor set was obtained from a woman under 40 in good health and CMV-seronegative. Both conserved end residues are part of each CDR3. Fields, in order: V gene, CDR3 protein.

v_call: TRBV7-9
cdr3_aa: CASSLLGPGGYTF

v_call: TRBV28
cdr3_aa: CASSLTGQYWEQYF

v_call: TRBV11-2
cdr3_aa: CASSYLAGGSYNEQFF

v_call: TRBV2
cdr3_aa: CASSLGLSGANVLTF

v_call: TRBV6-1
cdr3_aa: CASYGTTYTEQFF

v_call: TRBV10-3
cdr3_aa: CAISFDRENTEAFF

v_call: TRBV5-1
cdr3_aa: CASSFLQGNHGYTF

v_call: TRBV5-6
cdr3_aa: CASSFLLAGGLTYNEQFF

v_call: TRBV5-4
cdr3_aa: CASSLEQGGNSPLHF

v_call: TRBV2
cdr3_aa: CASSRTSGSYEQYF

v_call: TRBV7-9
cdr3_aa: CASSLGYSGPPLHF

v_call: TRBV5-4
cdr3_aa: CASSFGTGASTDTQYF

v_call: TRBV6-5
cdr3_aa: CASSPPGGQPQHF

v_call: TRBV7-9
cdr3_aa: CASSFKESSYEQYF

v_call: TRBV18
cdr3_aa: CASSPSGPRVFGQPQHF

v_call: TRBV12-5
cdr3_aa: CASGFGAGYGYTF

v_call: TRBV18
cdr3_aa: CASSLGTSGSGADTQYF

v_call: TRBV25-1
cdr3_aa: CASSEAGTSGLSNEQFF

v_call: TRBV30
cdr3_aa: CAWTSGRPTDTQYF

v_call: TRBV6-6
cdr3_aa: CASSDGTGMYYGYTF

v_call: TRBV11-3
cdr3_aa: CASSLADRGRDYGYTF

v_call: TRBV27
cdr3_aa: CASSSRILAGGGETQYF

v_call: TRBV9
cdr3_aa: CASSVNDGEQYF

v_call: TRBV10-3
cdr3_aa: CAISESRQRQETQYF

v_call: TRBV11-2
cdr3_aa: CASSAGTGEDTQYF

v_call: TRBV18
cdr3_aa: CASSPGGPEAFF

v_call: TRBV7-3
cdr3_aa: CASSPGQGGRYEQYF

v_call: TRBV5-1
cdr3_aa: CASSLQLDSPLHF

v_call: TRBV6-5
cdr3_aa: CASSYSWQDYEQYF

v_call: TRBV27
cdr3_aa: CASSSLHEQYF

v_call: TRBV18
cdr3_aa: CASSPGGSWETQYF

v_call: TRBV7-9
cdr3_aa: CSSSFNSLIYGYTF

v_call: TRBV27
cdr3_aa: CASRSRQGLAGAHQETQYF

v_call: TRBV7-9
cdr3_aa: CASSLGTGSNEKLFF

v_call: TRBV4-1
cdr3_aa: CASSQETSGTYEQYF

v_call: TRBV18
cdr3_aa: CASSPYSYNEQFF

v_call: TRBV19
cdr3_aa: CASSKGPPFGQPQHF

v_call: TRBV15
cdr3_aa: CATSRDPRYEQYF

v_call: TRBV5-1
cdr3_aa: CASSTGTGGFYEQYF

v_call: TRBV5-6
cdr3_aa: CASSLGLAGGWTYEQYF

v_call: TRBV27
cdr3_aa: CASSLSLAGGWEQYF

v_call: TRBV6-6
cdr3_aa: CASSPNRGPQPQHF

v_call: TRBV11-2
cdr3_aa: CASSLYGLEAFF

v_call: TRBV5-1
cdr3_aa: CASSLVAGADTQYF

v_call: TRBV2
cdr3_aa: CASSKTESGWNQPQHF

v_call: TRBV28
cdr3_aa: CASSSGSPYEQYF

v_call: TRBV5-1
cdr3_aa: CASRSTASTDTQYF

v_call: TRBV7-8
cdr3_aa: CATEGGVTEQFF

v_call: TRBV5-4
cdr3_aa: CASSFDTYEQYF

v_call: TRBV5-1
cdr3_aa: CASSSRQGSTDTQYF

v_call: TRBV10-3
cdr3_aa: CAISESVGQGGEKLFF

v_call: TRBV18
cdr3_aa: CASSSTGDRSEQYF

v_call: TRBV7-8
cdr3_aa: CASSLTGGAAGGNTIYF

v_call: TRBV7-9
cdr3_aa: CASSLATSGGAAKNIQYF

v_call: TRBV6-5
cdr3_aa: CASSLWSGNVREQYF

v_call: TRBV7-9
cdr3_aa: CASSPNGLGRTYEQYF

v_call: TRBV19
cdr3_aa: CASTTQDSSVPGNTIYF

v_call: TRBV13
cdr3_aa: CASQDSFSYEQYF

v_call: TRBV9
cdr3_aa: CASGGLTGTNEKLFF